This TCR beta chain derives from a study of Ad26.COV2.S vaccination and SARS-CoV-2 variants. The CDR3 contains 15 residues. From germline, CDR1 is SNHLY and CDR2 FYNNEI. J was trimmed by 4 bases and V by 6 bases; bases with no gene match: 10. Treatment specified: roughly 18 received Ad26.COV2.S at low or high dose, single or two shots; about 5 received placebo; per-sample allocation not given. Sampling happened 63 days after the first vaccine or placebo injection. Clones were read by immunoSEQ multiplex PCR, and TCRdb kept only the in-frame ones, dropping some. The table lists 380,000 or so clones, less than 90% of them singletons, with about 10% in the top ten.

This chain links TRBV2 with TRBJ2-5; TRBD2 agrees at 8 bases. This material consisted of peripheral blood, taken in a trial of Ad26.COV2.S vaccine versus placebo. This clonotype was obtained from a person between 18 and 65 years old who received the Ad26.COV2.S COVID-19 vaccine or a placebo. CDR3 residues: CASRGTAGEGETQYF. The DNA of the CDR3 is TGTGCCAGCAGAGGAACAGCGGGAGAGGGAGAGACCCAGTACTTC.